The 9 T cell receptor beta chains below all came from one sample that was sequenced in a study of cytomegalovirus exposure and HLA in healthy donors. The PCR ran on 60 Vbeta and 13 Jbeta primers. This table comes from immunoSEQ multiplex PCR, and its TCRdb copy is limited to in-frame clones, with some not included. The table records under 150,000 clones, 81% of them present only once. Material: PBMCs. These receptors were taken from a woman aged 40 to 55 in good health and CMV-seropositive.

V usage is TRBV5-6 and J usage is TRBJ1-3; possible D gene TRBD1, 6 bases. The V and J ends lost 4 bases and 0 bases respectively, with 14 bases between them. The CDR3 totals 16 residues. Germline V gene lookup returns CDR1 SGHDT and CDR2 YYEEEE. This CDR3 is CASSIGQLFSGNTIYF. CDR3 nucleotide sequence: TGTGCCAGCAGCATAGGACAGCTTTTCTCTGGAAACACCATATATTTT.

The gene calls are TRBV19 and TRBJ2-1, with D hard to call. Germline CDR1 and CDR2: LNHDA and SQIVND (reference sequence). V was pared by 3 bases and J by 2 bases, with 2 bases between. The CDR3 is 12 amino acids. The CDR3 protein is CASSITYNEQFF. CDR3 nucleotide sequence: TGTGCCAGTAGTATCACCTACAATGAGCAGTTCTTC.

The chain couples TRBV5-1 to TRBJ2-5; TRBD1 agrees at 10 bases. The junction had 7 bases not matched to a gene; V was cut back by 6 bases and J by 5 bases. The CDR3 runs 14 residues. Germline values: CDR1 SGHRS, CDR2 YFSETQ. This CDR3 reads CASNSPGQGETQYF. For the CDR3, the DNA is TGCGCCAGCAACTCTCCGGGACAGGGGGAGACCCAGTACTTC.

This clone was recorded a few times. The chain joins TRBV5-1 to TRBJ2-7; D uncertain. V was cut by 6 bases and J by 8 bases, with 9 bases left in between. The germline gives CDR1 SGHRS, CDR2 YFSETQ. The CDR3 totals 10 residues. The DNA of the CDR3 is TGCGCCAGCAACCCACCTAAGCAGTACTTC. Protein product: CASNPPKQYF.

The chain recombines TRBV2 with TRBJ2-3; 8 positions match TRBD1. With 4 bases clipped from V and 5 bases from J, the junction kept 5 bases outside the gene matches. This CDR3 spans 14 amino acids. Per the germline V gene, CDR1 is SNHLY and CDR2 is FYNNEI. The CDR3 region is CASSADRVLDTQYF. The CDR3 DNA is TGTGCCAGCAGTGCGGACAGGGTTTTAGATACGCAGTATTTT.

The CDR3 region is CASSIGTGPKNIQYF. The CDR3 bases are TGTGCCAGTAGTATCGGGACAGGGCCCAAAAACATTCAGTACTTC. The chain employs TRBV19 and TRBJ2-4; 9 bases line up with TRBD1. The trim removed 3 bases at V and 2 bases at J, leaving 2 bases unmatched. Germline values: CDR1 LNHDA, CDR2 SQIVND (reference sequence). The CDR3 extends over 15 amino acids. Looking up the rest from reference TRBV19 and TRBJ2-4 gives the full variable domain: DGGITQSPKYLFRKEGQNVTLSCEQNLNHDAMYWYRQDPGQGLRLIYYSQIVNDFQKGDIAEGYSVSREKKESFPLTVTSAQKNPTAFYLCASSIGTGPKNIQYFGAGTRLSVL.

V is TRBV5-1 and J is TRBJ1-1, with D perhaps matching TRBD1 (5 bases). Germline CDR1 reads SGHRS; CDR2 reads YFSETQ. With 0 bases removed from V and 6 bases from J, the gap between germline ends came to 15 bases. This CDR3 contains 15 residues. CDR3 nucleotides: TGCGCCAGCAGCTTGGGAGGGCCGGGGGTGTCTGAAGCTTTCTTT. Encoded protein: CASSLGGPGVSEAFF.

This clone showed up just a few times. The chain employs TRBV6-4 and TRBJ2-7; possibly TRBD2 for D (5 bases). The V and J ends lost 6 bases and 7 bases respectively, with 19 bases between them. This CDR3 is built from 14 residues. The germline V gene has CDR1 MRHNA and CDR2 SNTAGT. As DNA, the CDR3 is TGTGCCAGCAGCGAAGAGGGTGTGGGCTTTGAGCAGTACTTC. Its protein is CASSEEGVGFEQYF.

The genes are TRBV6-5 and TRBJ2-7; 9 bases are a match to TRBD1. CDR1 and CDR2 from the germline V gene are MNHEY and SVGAGI. The CDR3 extends over 13 amino acids. Trimming cost V 11 bases and J 1 base; bases outside gene matches: 6. CDR3 protein: CAGPGTGSYEQYF. CDR3 DNA sequence: TGTGCCGGACCCGGGACAGGGTCCTACGAGCAGTACTTC.